A selection of T cell receptor beta chains follows, all from one sample in a study of blood T cell repertoires in COVID-19. Only in-frame clones appear in the TCRdb table, and some are missing; sequencing was by immunoSEQ multiplex PCR. This repertoire shows 130,000 to 150,000 clones, around 80% found once; its top ten account for roughly 8.6%. Sequencing was performed on peripheral blood. The receptors come from an elderly woman in a cohort sampled during active or convalescent COVID-19. Both conserved end residues are part of each CDR3.

v_gene: TRBV9
j_gene: TRBJ2-3
CDR3aa: CASSVLDGGDTQYF

v_gene: TRBV10-3
j_gene: TRBJ1-1
CDR3aa: CAIQAGPNAEAFF

v_gene: TRBV2
j_gene: TRBJ1-3
CDR3aa: CATLWGAGNTIYF

v_gene: TRBV3-1/TRBV3-2
j_gene: TRBJ1-2
CDR3aa: CASSQFPYGYTF

v_gene: TRBV11-2
j_gene: TRBJ2-2
CDR3aa: CASSSIAGRNTGELFF

v_gene: TRBV19
j_gene: TRBJ1-2
CDR3aa: CASSISGQGIYGYTF

v_gene: TRBV10-2
j_gene: TRBJ1-2
CDR3aa: CASSESSYGYTF

v_gene: TRBV29-1
j_gene: TRBJ1-2
CDR3aa: CSARDSRGYGYTF

v_gene: TRBV6-5
j_gene: TRBJ2-1
CDR3aa: CASSSRSPTYYNEQFF

v_gene: TRBV5-1
j_gene: TRBJ2-2
CDR3aa: CASSIGQSTGELFF

v_gene: TRBV11-2
j_gene: TRBJ1-1
CDR3aa: CASSLRQGRTEAFF

v_gene: TRBV19
j_gene: TRBJ2-5
CDR3aa: CASSPHTPLGTSGAFQETQYF

v_gene: TRBV27
j_gene: TRBJ2-5
CDR3aa: CASSSGLVETQYF

v_gene: TRBV20-1
j_gene: TRBJ2-7
CDR3aa: CSAPFGYEQYF